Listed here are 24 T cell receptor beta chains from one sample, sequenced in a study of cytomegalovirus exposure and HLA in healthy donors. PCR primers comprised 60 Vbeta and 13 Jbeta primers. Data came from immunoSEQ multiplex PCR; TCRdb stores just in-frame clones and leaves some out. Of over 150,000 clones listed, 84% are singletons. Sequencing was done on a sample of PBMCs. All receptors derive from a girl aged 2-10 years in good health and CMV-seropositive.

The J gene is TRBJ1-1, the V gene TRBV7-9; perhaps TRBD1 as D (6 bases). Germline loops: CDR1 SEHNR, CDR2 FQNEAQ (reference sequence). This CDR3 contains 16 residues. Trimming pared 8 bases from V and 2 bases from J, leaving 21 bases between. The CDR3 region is CASREGGWSHNTEAFF. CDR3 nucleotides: TGTGCCAGCCGCGAGGGGGGGTGGTCACATAACACTGAAGCTTTCTTT.

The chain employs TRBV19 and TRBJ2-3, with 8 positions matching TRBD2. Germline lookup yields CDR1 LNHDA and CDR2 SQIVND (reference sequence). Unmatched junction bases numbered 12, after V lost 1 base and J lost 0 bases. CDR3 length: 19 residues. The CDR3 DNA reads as TGTGCCAGTAGTATAGGAGCTGGCGGGGGGCAAACTAGCACAGATACGCAGTATTTT. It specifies CASSIGAGGGQTSTDTQYF.

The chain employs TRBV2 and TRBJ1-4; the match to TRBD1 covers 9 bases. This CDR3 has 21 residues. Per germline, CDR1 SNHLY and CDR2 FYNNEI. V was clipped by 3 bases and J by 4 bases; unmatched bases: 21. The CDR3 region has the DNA TGTGCCAGCAGTGACGGGGTACGATTTGACAGGGGGAACCCTCATAATGAAAAACTGTTTTTT. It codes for CASSDGVRFDRGNPHNEKLFF.

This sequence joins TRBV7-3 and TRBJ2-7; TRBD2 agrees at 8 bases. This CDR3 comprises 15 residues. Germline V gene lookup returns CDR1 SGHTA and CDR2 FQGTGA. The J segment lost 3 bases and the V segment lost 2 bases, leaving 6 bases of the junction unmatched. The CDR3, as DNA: TGTGCCAGCAGCTTATTCGGGGGGGAGAGCTACGAGCAGTACTTC. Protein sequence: CASSLFGGESYEQYF.

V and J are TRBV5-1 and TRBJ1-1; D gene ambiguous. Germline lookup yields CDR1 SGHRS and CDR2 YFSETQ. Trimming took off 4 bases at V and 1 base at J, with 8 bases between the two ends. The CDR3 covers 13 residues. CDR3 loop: CASSAVQNTEAFF. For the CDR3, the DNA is TGCGCCAGCAGCGCCGTACAGAACACTGAAGCTTTCTTT.

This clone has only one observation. The CDR3 loop is CASSRWTGRALRPVYTF. In DNA form, the CDR3 reads TGTGCCAGCAGTCGCTGGACAGGGCGCGCGCTTCGACCCGTCTACACCTTC. The chain recombines TRBV27 with TRBJ1-2; 8 bases match TRBD1. The V and J ends lost 5 bases and 10 bases, in that order; junction bases with no gene match: 21. Germline CDR1 and CDR2: MNHEY and SMNVEV (reference sequence). This CDR3 spans 17 amino acids.

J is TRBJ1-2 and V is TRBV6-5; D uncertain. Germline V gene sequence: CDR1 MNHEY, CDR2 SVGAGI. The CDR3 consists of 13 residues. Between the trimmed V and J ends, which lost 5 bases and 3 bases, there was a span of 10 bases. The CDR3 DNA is TGTGCCAGCAGTCAACCAGAGGACTATGGCTACACCTTC. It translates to CASSQPEDYGYTF.

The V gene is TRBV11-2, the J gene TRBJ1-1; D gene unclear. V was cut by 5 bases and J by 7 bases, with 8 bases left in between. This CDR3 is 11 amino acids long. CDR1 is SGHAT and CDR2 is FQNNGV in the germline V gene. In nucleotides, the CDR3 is TGTGCCAGCAGCCCTTATCGTGAAGCTTTCTTT. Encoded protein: CASSPYREAFF.

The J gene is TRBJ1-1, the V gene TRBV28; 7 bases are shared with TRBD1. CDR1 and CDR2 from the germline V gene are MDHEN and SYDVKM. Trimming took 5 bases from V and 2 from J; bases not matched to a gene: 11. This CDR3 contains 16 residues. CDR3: CASSLMDRLINTEAFF. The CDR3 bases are TGTGCCAGCAGTCTCATGGACAGGCTAATAAACACTGAAGCTTTCTTT.

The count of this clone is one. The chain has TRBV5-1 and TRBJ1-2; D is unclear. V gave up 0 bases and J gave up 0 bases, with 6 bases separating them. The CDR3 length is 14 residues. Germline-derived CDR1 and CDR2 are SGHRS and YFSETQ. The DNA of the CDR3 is TGCGCCAGCAGCTTGGCCGGGACTAACTATGGCTACACCTTC. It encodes CASSLAGTNYGYTF.

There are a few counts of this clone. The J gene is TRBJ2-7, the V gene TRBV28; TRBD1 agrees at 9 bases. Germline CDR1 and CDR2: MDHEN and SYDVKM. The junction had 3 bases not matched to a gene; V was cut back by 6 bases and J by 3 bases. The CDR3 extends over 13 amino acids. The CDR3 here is CASRLTGGYEQYF. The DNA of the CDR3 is TGTGCCAGCAGGTTGACAGGGGGCTACGAGCAGTACTTC.

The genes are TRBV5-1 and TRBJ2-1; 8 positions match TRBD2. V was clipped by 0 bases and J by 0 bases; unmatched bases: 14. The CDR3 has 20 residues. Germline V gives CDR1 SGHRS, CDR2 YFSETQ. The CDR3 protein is CASSLDARLAGPSSYNEQFF. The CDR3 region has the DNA TGCGCCAGCAGCTTGGACGCTAGGCTAGCGGGCCCTAGCTCCTACAATGAGCAGTTCTTC.

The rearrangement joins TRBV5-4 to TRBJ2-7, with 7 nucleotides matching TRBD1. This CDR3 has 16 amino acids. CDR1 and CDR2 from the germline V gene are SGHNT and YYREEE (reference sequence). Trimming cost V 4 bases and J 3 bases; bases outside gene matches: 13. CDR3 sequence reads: CASSANAKTGHYEQYF. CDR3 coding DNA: TGTGCCAGCAGCGCGAACGCAAAGACAGGGCACTACGAGCAGTACTTC.

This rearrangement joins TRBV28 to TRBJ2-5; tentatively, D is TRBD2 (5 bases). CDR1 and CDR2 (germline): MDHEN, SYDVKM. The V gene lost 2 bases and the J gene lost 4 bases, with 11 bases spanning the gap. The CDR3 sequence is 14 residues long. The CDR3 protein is CASSLHVEGETQYF. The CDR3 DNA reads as TGTGCCAGCAGTTTACATGTAGAGGGAGAGACCCAGTACTTC. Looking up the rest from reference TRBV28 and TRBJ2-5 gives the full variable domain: DVKVTQSSRYLVKRTGEKVFLECVQDMDHENMFWYRQDPGLGLRLIYFSYDVKMKEKGDIPEGYSVSREKKERFSLILESASTNQTSMYLCASSLHVEGETQYFGPGTRLLVL.

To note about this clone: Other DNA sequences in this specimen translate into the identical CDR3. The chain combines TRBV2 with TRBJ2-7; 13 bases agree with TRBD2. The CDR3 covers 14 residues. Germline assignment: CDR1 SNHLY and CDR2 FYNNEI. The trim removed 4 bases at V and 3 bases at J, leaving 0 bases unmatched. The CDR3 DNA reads TGTGCCAGCAGTGGGACTAGCGGGAGCTACGAGCAGTACTTC. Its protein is CASSGTSGSYEQYF.

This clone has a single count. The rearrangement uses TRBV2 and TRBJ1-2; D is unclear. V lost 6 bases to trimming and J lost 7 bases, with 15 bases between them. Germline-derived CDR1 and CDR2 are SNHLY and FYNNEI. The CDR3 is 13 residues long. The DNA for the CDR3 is TGTGCCAGCAGCCGGGAAAAAATGGGTGGCTACACCTTC. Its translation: CASSREKMGGYTF.

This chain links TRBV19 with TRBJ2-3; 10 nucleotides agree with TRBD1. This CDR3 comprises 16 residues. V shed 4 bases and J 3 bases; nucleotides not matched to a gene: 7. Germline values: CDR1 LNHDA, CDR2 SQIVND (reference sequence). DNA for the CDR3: TGTGCCAGTAGTACCTTGACAGGGGGCCTTACAGATACGCAGTATTTT. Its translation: CASSTLTGGLTDTQYF.

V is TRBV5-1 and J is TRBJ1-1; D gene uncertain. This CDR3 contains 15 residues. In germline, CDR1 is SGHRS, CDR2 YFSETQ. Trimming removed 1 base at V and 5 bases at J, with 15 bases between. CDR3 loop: CASSLSTAAMTEAFF. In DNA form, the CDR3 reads TGCGCCAGCAGCTTGAGCACAGCGGCGATGACTGAAGCTTTCTTT.

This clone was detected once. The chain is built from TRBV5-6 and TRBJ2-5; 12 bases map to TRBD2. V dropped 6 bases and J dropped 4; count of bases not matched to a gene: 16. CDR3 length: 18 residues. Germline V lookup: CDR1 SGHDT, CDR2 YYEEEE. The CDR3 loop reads CASILGPSGRAASETQYF. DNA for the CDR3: TGTGCCAGCATACTTGGCCCTAGCGGGAGGGCCGCTTCAGAGACCCAGTACTTC.

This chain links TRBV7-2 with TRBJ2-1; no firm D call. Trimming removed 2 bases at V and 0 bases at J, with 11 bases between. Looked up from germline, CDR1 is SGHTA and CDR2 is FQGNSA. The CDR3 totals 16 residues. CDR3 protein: CASSLRHLTSYNEQFF. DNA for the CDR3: TGTGCCAGCAGCTTAAGACACCTCACCTCCTACAATGAGCAGTTCTTC.

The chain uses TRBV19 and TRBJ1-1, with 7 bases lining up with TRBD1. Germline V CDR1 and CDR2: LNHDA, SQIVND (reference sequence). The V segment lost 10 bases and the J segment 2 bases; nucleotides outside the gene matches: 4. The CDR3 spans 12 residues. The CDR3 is CATGTVNTEAFF. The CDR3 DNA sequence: TGTGCCACAGGGACAGTAAACACTGAAGCTTTCTTT.

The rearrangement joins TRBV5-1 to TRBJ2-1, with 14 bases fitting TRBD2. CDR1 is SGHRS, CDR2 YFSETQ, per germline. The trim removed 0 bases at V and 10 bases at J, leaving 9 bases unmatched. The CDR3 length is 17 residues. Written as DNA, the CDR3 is TGCGCCAGCAGCTTGGGAACGACTAGCGGGAGGGCACGGGAGCAGTTCTTC. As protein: CASSLGTTSGRAREQFF.

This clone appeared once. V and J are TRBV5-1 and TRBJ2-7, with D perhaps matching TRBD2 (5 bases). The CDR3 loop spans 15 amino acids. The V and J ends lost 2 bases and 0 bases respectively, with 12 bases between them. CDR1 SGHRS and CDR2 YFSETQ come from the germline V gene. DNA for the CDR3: TGCGCCAGCAGCTTCGGACCCGGAGGCTCCTACGAGCAGTACTTC. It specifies CASSFGPGGSYEQYF.

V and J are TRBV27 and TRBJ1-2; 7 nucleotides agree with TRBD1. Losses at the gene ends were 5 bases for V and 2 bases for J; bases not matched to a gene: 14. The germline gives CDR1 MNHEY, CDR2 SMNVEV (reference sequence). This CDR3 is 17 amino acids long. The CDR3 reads CASSNNLSGGQNYGYTF. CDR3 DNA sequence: TGTGCCAGCAGTAACAACTTATCCGGGGGACAGAACTATGGCTACACCTTC.